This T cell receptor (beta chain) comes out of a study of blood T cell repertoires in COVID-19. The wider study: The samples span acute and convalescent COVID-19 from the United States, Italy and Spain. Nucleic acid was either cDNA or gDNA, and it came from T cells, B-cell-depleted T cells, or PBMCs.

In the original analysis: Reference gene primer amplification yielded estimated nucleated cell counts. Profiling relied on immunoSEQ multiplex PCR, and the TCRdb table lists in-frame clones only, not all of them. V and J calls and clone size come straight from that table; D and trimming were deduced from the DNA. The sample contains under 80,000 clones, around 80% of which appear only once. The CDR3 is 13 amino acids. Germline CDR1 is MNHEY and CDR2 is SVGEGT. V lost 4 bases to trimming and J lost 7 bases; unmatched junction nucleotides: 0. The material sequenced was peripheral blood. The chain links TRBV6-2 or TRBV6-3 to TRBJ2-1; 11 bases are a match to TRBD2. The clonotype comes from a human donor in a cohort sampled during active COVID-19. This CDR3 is CASSLAGGNEQFF. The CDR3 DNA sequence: TGTGCCAGCAGTTTAGCGGGAGGGAATGAGCAGTTCTTC.